This entry is about one T cell receptor (beta chain). This clonotype was recorded at least ten times. Its cognate antigen has yet to be identified. The sample holds no much larger clone one base away, and base qualities are not on file. The time point label of this sample denotes: longitudinal time-point 2. For the unsorted PBMC libraries, 2 million PBMCs were stored in RNAlater at -80 degrees C until RNA extraction and were used to generate the libraries. Multiple sclerosis patients were enrolled in a US clinical protocol under which disease progression was evaluated by magnetic resonance imaging. Peripheral blood underwent Ficoll-Hypaque density gradient centrifugation to isolate PBMCs, which were then cryopreserved in liquid nitrogen. This sample was taken from a study of neurological immune-mediated disorders (dated by TCRdb to the late 2010s). Some background on the complete study: Among the roughly 35 multiple sclerosis patients, roughly 31 had relapsing-remitting MS and 3 had secondary progressive MS. Of the approximately 68 subjects in the cohort, about 14 were HAM/TSP patients, about 34 were multiple sclerosis patients, and some 20 were healthy controls. The approximately 100 TCR-beta libraries included longitudinal samples, technical triplicates and paired sorted CD4+ and CD8+ T-cell subsets alongside PBMC samples. Longitudinal HAM/TSP and healthy donors were sampled at 3 time-points each (roughly 3-45 month intervals). The study compared peripheral blood TCR-beta repertoires of HTLV-I-associated myelopathy (HAM/TSP) patients, multiple sclerosis patients and healthy controls using UMI-based sequencing.

cDNA synthesis used template-switch 5'RACE with a primer carrying a 10-nucleotide random unique molecular identifier tagging each TCR transcript. Every sequencing run yielded over 200 million TCR-beta sequences covering 15-18 subjects. The RNeasy kit was used to extract total RNA. The KAPA Real-time Library Amplification kit was used to amplify TCR-beta VDJ regions with primers targeting the TCR constant region and the 5'RACE anchor. Sample indexes and Illumina adaptors were added in a first PCR, and a second PCR then increased library yield. After Ampure bead purification, the roughly 650 bp TCR product was size-selected on a 2% E-gel SizeSelection system. Library quality was checked on a Bioanalyzer, concentration was measured with Qubit, and libraries were quantified with the Kapa Library Quantification kit before pooling. Paired-end 2 x 150 bp sequencing of the libraries was performed on an Illumina HiSeq 2500. To increase sequence diversity, about 25-31% phiX was spiked into each library pool. As for the authors' bioinformatics: The quality-filtered reads were processed with the UMI-based MiGEC pipeline, whose error correction step removed more than 80% of the raw TCR sequences. VDJ genes were aligned to IMGT germline references, and each clonotype was defined by a unique CDR3 amino acid sequence together with V-J genes. VDJtools evaluated clonal expansion, Shannon diversity and CDR3 relatedness (CalcPairwiseDistances, ClusterSamples); CLCbio workbench built phylogenetic trees. Clones with at least 8 unique UMIs were defined as expanded, with this threshold being based on coefficient-of-variation modelling across technical triplicates. TCRdb itself trimmed the public reads at Q25 with fastp, ran MiXCR and retained productive beta chains. CDR3 protein sequences are deduplicated, and each keeps its most common genes and DNA. The V and J calls and clone size come from TCRdb's table, not from the authors' own analysis. In this sample the table shows 65,000 to 85,000 distinct CDR3 sequences, about 5% of which occur a single time. Together, the top ten hold roughly 7.9% of the sample.

The full study reports these points: TCR clonal expansion was highest in HAM/TSP patients and lowest in MS patients, with MS patients falling below even healthy controls. Across subjects, expanded clones never shared an identical CDR3 amino acid sequence, which suggests that the TCR-beta repertoires in every group were private. No clinical or MRI features were associated with the MS cluster, and the authors said that larger cohorts are needed. Repertoires from 18 of 34 MS patients were grouped by phylogenetic analysis into a cluster of related CDR3 sequences, suggesting a possible repertoire-level signature.

The sample taken for sequencing was PBMCs. The clonotype comes from a woman between 55 and 75 years old with multiple sclerosis.

The CDR3 sequence is CASRWTSGSYEQYF. The nucleotide sequence reads as follows: TGTGCCAGCAGATGGACTAGCGGTTCCTACGAGCAGTACTTC. The chain is assembled from TRBV12-3 or TRBV12-4 and TRBJ2-7; TRBD2 aligns with 10 central bases. The CDR3 runs 14 amino acids, cysteine and phenylalanine included. Only CDR3 DNA is held: 42 bases, read in frame from base 1. Unmatched junction bases come to 3, with V trimmed by 6 bases and J by 1 base.